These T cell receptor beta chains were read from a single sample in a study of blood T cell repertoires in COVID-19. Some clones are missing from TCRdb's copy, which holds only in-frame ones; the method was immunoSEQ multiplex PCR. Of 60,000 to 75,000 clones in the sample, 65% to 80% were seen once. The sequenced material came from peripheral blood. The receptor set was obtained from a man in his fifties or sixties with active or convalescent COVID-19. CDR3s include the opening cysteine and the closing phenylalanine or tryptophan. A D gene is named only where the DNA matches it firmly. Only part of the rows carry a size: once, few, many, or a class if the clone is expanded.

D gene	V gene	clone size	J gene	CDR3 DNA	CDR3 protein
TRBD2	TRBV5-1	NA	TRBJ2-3	TGCGCCAGCAGCTCCGGACTAGCGGGGGTTTCAGATACGCAGTATTTT	CASSSGLAGVSDTQYF
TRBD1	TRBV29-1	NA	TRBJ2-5	TGCAGCGTTGCTGGACAGGGATTGGAGACCCAGTACTTC	CSVAGQGLETQYF
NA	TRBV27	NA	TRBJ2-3	TGTGCCAGCAGTCCGGCGGGCCAATCTTGGGATACGCAGTATTTT	CASSPAGQSWDTQYF
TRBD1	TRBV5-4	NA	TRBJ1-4	TGTGCCAGCAGTCGCGACAGGGCTAATGAAAAACTGTTTTTT	CASSRDRANEKLFF
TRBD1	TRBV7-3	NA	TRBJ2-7	TGTGCCAGCAGCGCCGGGACAGGGGAATACGAGCAGTACTTC	CASSAGTGEYEQYF
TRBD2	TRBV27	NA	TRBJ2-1	TGTGCCAGCACTCGCAACCTAGCGGCAGTCTACAATGAGCAGTTCTTC	CASTRNLAAVYNEQFF
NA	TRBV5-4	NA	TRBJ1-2	TGTGCCAGCAGCTTTGACATGTCTAGCAGCGGCTACACCTTC	CASSFDMSSSGYTF
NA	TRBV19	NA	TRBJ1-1	TGTGCCAGTAGTAACCGAGTCACTGAAGCTTTCTTT	CASSNRVTEAFF
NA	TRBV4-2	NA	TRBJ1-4	TGTGCCAGCAGCCAAGTAGGGGGTAATGAAAAACTGTTTTTT	CASSQVGGNEKLFF
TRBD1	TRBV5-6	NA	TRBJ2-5	TGTGCCAGCAGCCGGGACAGATTCGGCGGGGAGACCCAGTACTTC	CASSRDRFGGETQYF
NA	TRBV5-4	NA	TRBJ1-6	TGTGCCAGCAGCTTGGTGGCCGGGGATTCACCCCTCCACTTT	CASSLVAGDSPLHF
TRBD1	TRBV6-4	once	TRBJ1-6	TGTGCCAGCAGTGACGGGACAGGGGGTTCACCCCTCCACTTT	CASSDGTGGSPLHF
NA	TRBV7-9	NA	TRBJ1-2	TGTGCCAGCAGCTTAGGCAGGGCTAACTATGGCTACACCTTC	CASSLGRANYGYTF
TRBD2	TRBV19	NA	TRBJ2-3	TGTGCCAGTAGTATGACTAGCGGAAACACAGATACGCAGTATTTT	CASSMTSGNTDTQYF
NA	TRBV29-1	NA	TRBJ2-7	TGCAGCGTTGTGATCAGCTCCTACGAGCAGTACTTC	CSVVISSYEQYF
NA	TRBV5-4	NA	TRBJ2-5	TGTGCCAGCAGCTTGGCGGGGAGTCAAGAGACCCAGTACTTC	CASSLAGSQETQYF
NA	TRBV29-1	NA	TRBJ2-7	TGCAGCGCCGTCGGCGGGGGACAGGCCTACGAGCAGTACTTC	CSAVGGGQAYEQYF
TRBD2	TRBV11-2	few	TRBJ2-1	TGTGCCAGCAGCTCGACTAGCGGGGGTTACAATGAGCAGTTCTTC	CASSSTSGGYNEQFF
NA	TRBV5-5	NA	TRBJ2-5	TGTGCCAGCAGCTTGATCCAGGCTAAGGGGGAGACCCAGTACTTC	CASSLIQAKGETQYF
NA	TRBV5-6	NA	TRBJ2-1	TGTGCCAGCAGGTGGACTTTAATCAATGAGCAGTTCTTC	CASRWTLINEQFF
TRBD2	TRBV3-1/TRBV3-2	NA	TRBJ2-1	TGTGCCAGCAGCCAAGCGGGACTAGCGGGGGGCGTGGGGAATGAGCAGTTCTTC	CASSQAGLAGGVGNEQFF
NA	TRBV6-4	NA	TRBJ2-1	TGTGCCAGCAGTGACTCGATTATAAGGGGCGGGCAGTTCTTC	CASSDSIIRGGQFF
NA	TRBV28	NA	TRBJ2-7	TGTGCCAGCAGTTTCGGAGGTGGCCTCTACGAGCAGTACTTC	CASSFGGGLYEQYF
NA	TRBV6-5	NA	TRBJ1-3	TGTGCCAGCAGTCCGCAGGGCTCTGGAAACACCATATATTTT	CASSPQGSGNTIYF
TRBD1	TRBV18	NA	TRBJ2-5	TGTGCCAGCTCACAGGGACAGGGGGAGACCCAGTACTTC	CASSQGQGETQYF
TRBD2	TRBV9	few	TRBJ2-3	TGTGCCAGCAGCCCTCGCACTAGCGGGGGGCCGGCAGATACGCAGTATTTT	CASSPRTSGGPADTQYF
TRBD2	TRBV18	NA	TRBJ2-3	TGTGCCAGCTCACGGCCACGGACTAGCGGGATTACAGATACGCAGTATTTT	CASSRPRTSGITDTQYF
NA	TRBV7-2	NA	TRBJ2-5	TGTGCCAGCAGCTTAAGGCTGGGGCTGGAGACCCAGTACTTC	CASSLRLGLETQYF
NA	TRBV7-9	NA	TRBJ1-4	TGTGCCAGCAGCTTAAGCAGGGCAGGGGAAAAACTGTTTTTT	CASSLSRAGEKLFF
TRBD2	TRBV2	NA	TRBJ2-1	TGTGCCAGCAGGGATGGACTAGCGGATTACAATGAGCAGTTCTTC	CASRDGLADYNEQFF
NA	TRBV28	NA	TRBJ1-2	TGTGCCAGCACCCAGGGATCAGGGGTGTATGGCTACACCTTC	CASTQGSGVYGYTF
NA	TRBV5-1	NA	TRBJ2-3	TGCGCCAGCAGCATCAGACTAGTTACCGATACGCAGTATTTT	CASSIRLVTDTQYF
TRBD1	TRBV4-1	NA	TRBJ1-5	TGCGCCAGAAGGACAGGGTGTCAGCCCCAGCATTTT	CARRTGCQPQHF
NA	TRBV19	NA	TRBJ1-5	TGTGCCAGTAGACCCAGGTCCACACACGATCAGCCCCAGCATTTT	CASRPRSTHDQPQHF
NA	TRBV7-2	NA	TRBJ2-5	TGTGCCAGCAGCTTAGCGCTAAGGGGTCCAGAGACCCAGTACTTC	CASSLALRGPETQYF
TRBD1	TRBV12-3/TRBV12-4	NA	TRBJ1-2	TGTGCCAGCAGGGAAGGGACAGGGGGCGACTACACCTTC	CASREGTGGDYTF
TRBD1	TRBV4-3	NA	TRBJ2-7	TGCGCCAGCAGCCCTCGGACAGGACCTTACGAGCAGTACTTC	CASSPRTGPYEQYF
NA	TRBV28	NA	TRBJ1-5	TGTGCCAGCAGCCGGGGGGGGGCGTCGTATCAGCCCCAGCATTTT	CASSRGGASYQPQHF
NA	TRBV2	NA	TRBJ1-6	TGTGCCAGCAAGAGGGACAACAGTTCACCCCTCCACTTT	CASKRDNSSPLHF
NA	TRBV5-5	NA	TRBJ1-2	TGTGCCAGCAGTCCCTCAGGGGCAGGAGGCGGCTACACCTTC	CASSPSGAGGGYTF
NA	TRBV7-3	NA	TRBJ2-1	TGTGCCAGCAGCTTAAGAGCAGGGCTCAATGAGCAGTTCTTC	CASSLRAGLNEQFF
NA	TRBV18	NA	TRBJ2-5	TGTGCCAGCTCACCCCGATTAGAAGAGACCCAGTACTTC	CASSPRLEETQYF
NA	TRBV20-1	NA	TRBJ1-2	TGCAGCCAACCTACGACAAGTTCCTACACCTTC	CSQPTTSSYTF
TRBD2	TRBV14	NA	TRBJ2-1	TGTGCCAGCAGCCAGGGGACTAGCGGGGGTGGACCCTACAATGAGCAGTTCTTC	CASSQGTSGGGPYNEQFF
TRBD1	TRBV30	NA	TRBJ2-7	TGTGCAAGGACAGGGGTAAACTCCTACGAGCAGTACTTC	CARTGVNSYEQYF